A single sample is the source of the 16 T cell receptor beta chains below, sequenced in a study of blood T cell repertoires in COVID-19 (TCRdb year 2020). Library prep was done by the immunoSEQ multiplex PCR assay. Imported from immuneACCESS, the table was reduced by TCRdb to in-frame sequences with V and J called. These copies leave out some clones; in studies compared against another copy, an unresolved V gene accounts for under half, and the cause of the remainder is not known. Present in this sample are approximately 100,000 clones, about 85% of which were seen just once. 3% to 3.5% of the sample is held by the ten biggest clonotypes. The sequenced sample consisted of peripheral blood. The source is a man aged 50 or older in a cohort sampled during active COVID-19.

The chain uses TRBV6-4 and TRBJ2-1; the match to TRBD2 covers 7 bases. CDR1 is MRHNA and CDR2 is SNTAGT in the germline V gene. CDR3 length: 13 residues. With V trimmed by 4 bases and J by 5 bases, 2 bases remained unmatched. The DNA for the CDR3 is TGTGCCAGCAGTGTTGGGACTAACAATGAGCAGTTCTTC. Residues: CASSVGTNNEQFF.

The chain recombines TRBV19 with TRBJ2-7; maybe TRBD2 (7 bases). The V gene's germline CDR1 is LNHDA and CDR2 SQIVND (reference sequence). This CDR3 contains 14 residues. Deletions cut 0 bases from V and 6 bases from J, with 12 bases between. CDR3 in DNA: TGTGCCAGTAGTATAGAGCGGGGGCATCGCGAGCAGTACTTC. Its translation is CASSIERGHREQYF.

This clone was counted only a few times. V and J are TRBV2 and TRBJ2-7; TRBD1 matches at 8 bases. Germline V gives CDR1 SNHLY, CDR2 FYNNEI. J was trimmed by 1 base and V by 8 bases; bases with no gene match: 4. This CDR3 is 13 amino acids long. CDR3 in DNA: TGTGCCAGCGGACAGGGTCCTTCCTACGAGCAGTACTTC. It is translated as CASGQGPSYEQYF.

This clone was detected a few times. This sequence joins TRBV24-1 and TRBJ1-3; 9 bases agree with TRBD1. CDR3 size: 16 residues. With 8 bases clipped from V and 1 base from J, the junction kept 8 bases outside the gene matches. CDR1 is KGHDR, CDR2 SFDVKD, per germline. The chain's CDR3 is CATNRQGEESGNTIYF. The CDR3, as DNA: TGTGCCACCAACCGACAGGGGGAGGAATCTGGAAACACCATATATTTT.

The V and J genes are TRBV5-1 and TRBJ2-2; D perhaps matches TRBD1 (6 bases). Trimming took 0 bases from V and 5 from J, leaving 11 bases between them. CDR1 and CDR2 (germline): SGHRS, YFSETQ. This CDR3 is 15 amino acids long. In nucleotides, the CDR3 is TGCGCCAGCAGCTTGGTGGCAGGGGAAACCGGGGAGCTGTTTTTT. Amino acid sequence: CASSLVAGETGELFF.

This clone has only a few counts. This chain uses TRBV7-8 with TRBJ1-2, with D hard to call. The germline gives CDR1 SGHVS, CDR2 FQNEAQ. This CDR3 has 15 residues. V lost 5 bases and J lost 4, with 17 bases in between. DNA of the CDR3: TGTGCCAGCAGCACTCGCTTTGGAGATAGCTATGGCTACACCTTC. Translated: CASSTRFGDSYGYTF. Variable domain in full (rest from reference TRBV7-8 and TRBJ1-2): GAGVSQSPRYKVAKRGQDVALRCDPISGHVSLFWYQQALGQGPEFLTYFQNEAQLDKSGLPSDRFFAERPEGSVSTLKIQRTQQEDSAVYLCASSTRFGDSYGYTFGSGTRLTVV.

The chain employs TRBV5-6 and TRBJ1-2; no clear D. CDR1 SGHDT and CDR2 YYEEEE come from the germline V gene. The length of the CDR3 is 14 residues. With 5 bases removed from V and 7 bases from J, the gap between germline ends came to 18 bases. CDR3 protein: CASSEEGRPGGYTF. CDR3 DNA sequence: TGTGCCAGCAGTGAGGAGGGAAGGCCTGGTGGCTACACCTTC. The variable domain in full, with the rest retrieved from reference TRBV5-6 and TRBJ1-2, is DAGVTQSPTHLIKTRGQQVTLRCSPKSGHDTVSWYQQALGQGPQFIFQYYEEEERQRGNFPDRFSGHQFPNYSSELNVNALLLGDSALYLCASSEEGRPGGYTFGSGTRLTVV.

The rearrangement links TRBV18 to TRBJ1-1, with no clear D. V was pared by 3 bases and J by 1 base, with 3 bases between. The CDR3 extends over 12 amino acids. Germline V gene data show CDR1 as KGHSH and CDR2 as LQKENI. DNA for the CDR3: TGTGCCAGCTCACCCAGGAACACTGAAGCTTTCTTT. Protein sequence: CASSPRNTEAFF.

This chain links TRBV5-1 with TRBJ1-2, with D hard to call. In germline, CDR1 is SGHRS, CDR2 YFSETQ. The V end lost 6 bases, the J end lost 1 base, and 10 bases lay between the germline ends. CDR3 length equals 13 residues. The CDR3 DNA follows: TGCGCCAGCAATTCGGGAGATAACTATGGCTACACCTTC. This translates into CASNSGDNYGYTF.

The chain carries TRBV5-1 and TRBJ2-2, with D possibly TRBD2 on 6 matching bases. CDR1 is SGHRS and CDR2 is YFSETQ in the germline V gene. The CDR3 has 15 amino acids. V lost 1 base and J 5 bases, leaving 12 bases between the germline ends. The CDR3 region is CASSLTAGRTGELFF. In DNA form, the CDR3 reads TGCGCCAGCAGCTTGACGGCAGGGAGGACCGGGGAGCTGTTTTTT.

The chain is built from TRBV7-8 and TRBJ2-3; 9 positions agree with TRBD1. The CDR3 has 16 amino acids. After removal of 1 base from V and 4 bases from J, the junction contained 6 bases not matched to a gene. Germline CDR1 SGHVS, CDR2 FQNEAQ. DNA for the CDR3: TGTGCCAGCAGCTTAGGTCGACAGGGGGTTCCAGATACGCAGTATTTT. Its protein product is CASSLGRQGVPDTQYF. The entire variable domain, with the rest obtained from reference TRBV7-8 and TRBJ2-3, is as follows: GAGVSQSPRYKVAKRGQDVALRCDPISGHVSLFWYQQALGQGPEFLTYFQNEAQLDKSGLPSDRFFAERPEGSVSTLKIQRTQQEDSAVYLCASSLGRQGVPDTQYFGPGTRLTVL.

A few counts support this clone. The J gene is TRBJ2-1, the V gene TRBV7-3; no clear D. In germline, CDR1 is SGHTA, CDR2 FQGTGA. The CDR3 consists of 15 residues. Trimming left V 2 bases short and J 4 bases short, with 12 bases between. The CDR3 sequence: CASSLGQVDYNEQFF. CDR3 sequence (DNA): TGTGCCAGCAGCTTAGGGCAGGTGGATTACAATGAGCAGTTCTTC.

The rearrangement joins TRBV4-3 to TRBJ1-5, with D perhaps TRBD1 (5 bases). Germline V lookup: CDR1 LGHNA, CDR2 YSLEER. The CDR3 contains 17 residues. The V gene lost 5 bases and the J gene lost 0 bases, with 17 bases spanning the gap. The DNA of the CDR3 is TGCGCCAGCAGCGTTCGAGGACATTCTAATAGCAATCAGCCCCAGCATTTT. It translates to CASSVRGHSNSNQPQHF.

The chain uses TRBV6-2 or TRBV6-3 and TRBJ2-6; TRBD1 agrees at 7 bases. Germline CDR1 MNHEY, CDR2 SVGEGT. The CDR3 extends over 20 amino acids. Trimming cost V 3 bases and J 1 base; bases outside gene matches: 15. CDR3 DNA: TGTGCCAGCAGTTATGGTACGACAGGGAAGTCTCGATCTGGGGCCAACGTCCTGACTTTC. This gives the protein CASSYGTTGKSRSGANVLTF.

The rearrangement joins TRBV10-2 to TRBJ1-5, with D unclear. V was cut by 10 bases and J by 2 bases, with 15 bases left in between. Germline-derived CDR1 and CDR2 are WSHSY and SAAADI. This CDR3 contains 14 residues. CDR3 bases: TGCGCCACCTCACAATTGCAAGGCAATCAGCCCCAGCATTTT. It specifies CATSQLQGNQPQHF.

As DNA, the CDR3 is TGTGCCAGCAGCCCACCGGGACAGGGGGCGGGGGAGCTGTTTTTT. Its protein product is CASSPPGQGAGELFF. This rearrangement joins TRBV7-3 to TRBJ2-2; 12 bases map to TRBD1. This CDR3 spans 15 amino acids. Germline V gene sequence: CDR1 SGHTA, CDR2 FQGTGA. With 5 bases clipped from V and 8 bases from J, the junction kept 6 bases outside the gene matches. The complete variable domain, with remaining parts taken from reference TRBV7-3 and TRBJ2-2, reads GAGVSQTPSNKVTEKGKYVELRCDPISGHTALYWYRQSLGQGPEFLIYFQGTGAADDSGLPNDRFFAVRPEGSVSTLKIQRTERGDSAVYLCASSPPGQGAGELFFGEGSRLTVL.